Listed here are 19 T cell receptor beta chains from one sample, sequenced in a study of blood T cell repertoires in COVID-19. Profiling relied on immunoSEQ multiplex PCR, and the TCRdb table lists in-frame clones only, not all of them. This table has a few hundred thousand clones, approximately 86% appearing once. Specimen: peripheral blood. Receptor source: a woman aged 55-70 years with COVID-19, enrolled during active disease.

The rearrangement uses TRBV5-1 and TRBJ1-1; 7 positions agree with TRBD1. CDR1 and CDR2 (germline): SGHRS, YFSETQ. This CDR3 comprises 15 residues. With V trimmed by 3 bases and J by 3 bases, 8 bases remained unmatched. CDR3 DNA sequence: TGCGCCAGCAGCTCTAATCCCGGGACAGACACTGAAGCTTTCTTT. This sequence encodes CASSSNPGTDTEAFF.

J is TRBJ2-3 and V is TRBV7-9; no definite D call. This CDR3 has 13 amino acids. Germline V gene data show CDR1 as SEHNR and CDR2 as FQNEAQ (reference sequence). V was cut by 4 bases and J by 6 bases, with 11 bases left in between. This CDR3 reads CASSSSQADTQYF. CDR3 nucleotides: TGTGCCAGCAGCTCGTCCCAAGCCGATACGCAGTATTTT.

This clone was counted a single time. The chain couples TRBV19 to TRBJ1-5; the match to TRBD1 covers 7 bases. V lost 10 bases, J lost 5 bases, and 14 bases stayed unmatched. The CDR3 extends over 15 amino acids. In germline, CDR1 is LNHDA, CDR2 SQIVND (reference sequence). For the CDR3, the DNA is TGTGCCACCTCGCTCGGGACAGACCTCCATCAGCCCCAGCATTTT. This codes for CATSLGTDLHQPQHF. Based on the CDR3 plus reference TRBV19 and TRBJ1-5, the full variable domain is DGGITQSPKYLFRKEGQNVTLSCEQNLNHDAMYWYRQDPGQGLRLIYYSQIVNDFQKGDIAEGYSVSREKKESFPLTVTSAQKNPTAFYLCATSLGTDLHQPQHFGDGTRLSIL.

The CDR3 DNA sequence: TGTGCCTGGAGTGAGGGGACAGGGGTGAACACTGAAGCTTTCTTT. This translates into CAWSEGTGVNTEAFF. The gene calls are TRBV30 and TRBJ1-1, with 10 nucleotides matching TRBD1. The CDR3 sequence is 15 residues long. From germline, CDR1 is GTSNPN and CDR2 SVGIG (reference sequence). V lost 1 base to trimming and J lost 0 bases; unmatched junction nucleotides: 2.

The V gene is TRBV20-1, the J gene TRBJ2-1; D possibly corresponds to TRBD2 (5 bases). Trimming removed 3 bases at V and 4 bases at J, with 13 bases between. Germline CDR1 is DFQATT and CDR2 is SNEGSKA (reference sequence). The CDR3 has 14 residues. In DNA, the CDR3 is TGCAGTGCTAGTGCGGGTAGTGATTACAATGAGCAGTTCTTC. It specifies CSASAGSDYNEQFF.

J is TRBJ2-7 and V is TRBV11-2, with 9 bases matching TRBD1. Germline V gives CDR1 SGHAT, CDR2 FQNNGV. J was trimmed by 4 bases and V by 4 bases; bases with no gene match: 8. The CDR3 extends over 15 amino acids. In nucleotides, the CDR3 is TGTGCCAGCAGCTCCCCGTACAGGGGGCTGTACGAGCAGTACTTC. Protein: CASSSPYRGLYEQYF.

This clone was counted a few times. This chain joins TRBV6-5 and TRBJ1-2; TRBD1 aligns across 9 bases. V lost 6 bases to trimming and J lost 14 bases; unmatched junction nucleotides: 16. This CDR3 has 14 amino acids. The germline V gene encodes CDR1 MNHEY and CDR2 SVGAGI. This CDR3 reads CASRPLAGQGLWTF. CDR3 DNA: TGTGCCAGCAGACCTCTCGCGGGACAGGGCCTCTGGACCTTC.

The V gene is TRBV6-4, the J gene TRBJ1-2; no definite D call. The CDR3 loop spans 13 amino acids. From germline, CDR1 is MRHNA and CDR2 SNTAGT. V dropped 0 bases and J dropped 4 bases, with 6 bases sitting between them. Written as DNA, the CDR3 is TGTGCCAGCAGTGACTCTTCGAGCTATGGCTACACCTTC. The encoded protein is CASSDSSSYGYTF.

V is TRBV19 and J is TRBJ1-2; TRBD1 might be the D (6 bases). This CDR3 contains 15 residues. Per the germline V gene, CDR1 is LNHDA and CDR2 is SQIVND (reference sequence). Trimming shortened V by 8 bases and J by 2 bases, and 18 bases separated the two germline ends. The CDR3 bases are TGTGCCAGTTCCTCCCGCGGACAGATAAACTATGGCTACACCTTC. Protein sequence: CASSSRGQINYGYTF.

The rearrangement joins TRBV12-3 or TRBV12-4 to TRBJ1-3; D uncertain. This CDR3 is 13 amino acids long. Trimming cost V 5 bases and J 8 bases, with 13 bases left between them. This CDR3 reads CASSGPREDTIYF. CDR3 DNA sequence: TGTGCCAGCAGTGGGCCCCGGGAAGACACCATATATTTT.

CDR3 in DNA: TGTGCCAGCACCCTTTGGGGAGGCTATGGCTACACCTTC. It codes for CASTLWGGYGYTF. The chain uses TRBV5-6 and TRBJ1-2; D gene ambiguous. This CDR3 contains 13 residues. V was shortened by 6 bases and J by 4 bases, with 13 bases between the two germline ends. Germline V gene data show CDR1 as SGHDT and CDR2 as YYEEEE. Full variable domain (rest looked up from reference TRBV5-6 and TRBJ1-2): DAGVTQSPTHLIKTRGQQVTLRCSPKSGHDTVSWYQQALGQGPQFIFQYYEEEERQRGNFPDRFSGHQFPNYSSELNVNALLLGDSALYLCASTLWGGYGYTFGSGTRLTVV.

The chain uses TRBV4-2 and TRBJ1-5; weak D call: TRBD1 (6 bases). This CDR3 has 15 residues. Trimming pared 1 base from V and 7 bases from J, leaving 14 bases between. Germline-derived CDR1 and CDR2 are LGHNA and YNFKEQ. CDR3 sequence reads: CASSQGQGSSQPQHF. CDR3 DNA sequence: TGTGCCAGCAGCCAAGGCCAGGGGAGCTCCCAGCCCCAGCATTTT.

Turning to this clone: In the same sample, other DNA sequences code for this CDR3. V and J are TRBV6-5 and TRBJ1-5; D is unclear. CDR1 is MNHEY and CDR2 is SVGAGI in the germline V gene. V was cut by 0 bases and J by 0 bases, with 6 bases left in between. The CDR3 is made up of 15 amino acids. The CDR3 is CASSYSSNSNQPQHF. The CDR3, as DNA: TGTGCCAGCAGTTACTCGAGCAATAGCAATCAGCCCCAGCATTTT.

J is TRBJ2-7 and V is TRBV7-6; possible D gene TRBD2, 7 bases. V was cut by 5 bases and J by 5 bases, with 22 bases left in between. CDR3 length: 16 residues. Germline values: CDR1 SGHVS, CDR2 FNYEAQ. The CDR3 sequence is CASSAGGPLMIDEQYF. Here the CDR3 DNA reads TGTGCCAGCAGCGCCGGGGGGCCTTTAATGATCGACGAGCAGTACTTC.

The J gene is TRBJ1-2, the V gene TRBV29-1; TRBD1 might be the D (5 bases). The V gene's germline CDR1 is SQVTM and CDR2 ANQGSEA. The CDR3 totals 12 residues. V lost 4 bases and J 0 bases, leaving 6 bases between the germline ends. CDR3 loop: CSVGQTNYGYTF. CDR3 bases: TGCAGCGTTGGACAGACTAACTATGGCTACACCTTC.

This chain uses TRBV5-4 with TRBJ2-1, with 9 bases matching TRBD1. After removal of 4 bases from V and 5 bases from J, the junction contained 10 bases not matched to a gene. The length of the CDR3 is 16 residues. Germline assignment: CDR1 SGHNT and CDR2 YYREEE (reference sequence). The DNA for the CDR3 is TGTGCCAGCAGCGTGCTACAGGGGGCCCATGACAATGAGCAGTTCTTC. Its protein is CASSVLQGAHDNEQFF. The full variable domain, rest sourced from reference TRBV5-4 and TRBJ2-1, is ETGVTQSPTHLIKTRGQQVTLRCSSQSGHNTVSWYQQALGQGPQFIFQYYREEENGRGNFPPRFSGLQFPNYSSELNVNALELDDSALYLCASSVLQGAHDNEQFFGPGTRLTVL.

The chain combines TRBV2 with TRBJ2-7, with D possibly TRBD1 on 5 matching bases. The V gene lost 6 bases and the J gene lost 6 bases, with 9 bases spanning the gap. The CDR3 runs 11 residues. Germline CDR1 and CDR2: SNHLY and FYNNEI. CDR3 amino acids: CASRQAAEQYF. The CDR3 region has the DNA TGTGCCAGCAGACAGGCGGCCGAGCAGTACTTC.

In nucleotides, the CDR3 is TGTGCCAGCAGCCCGGTGGCAGGCCGAACTGAAGCTTTCTTT. Translating gives CASSPVAGRTEAFF. The chain joins TRBV6-4 to TRBJ1-1; D not certain. The CDR3 spans 14 residues. CDR1 is MRHNA, CDR2 SNTAGT, per germline. Trimming removed 6 bases at V and 5 bases at J, with 16 bases between.

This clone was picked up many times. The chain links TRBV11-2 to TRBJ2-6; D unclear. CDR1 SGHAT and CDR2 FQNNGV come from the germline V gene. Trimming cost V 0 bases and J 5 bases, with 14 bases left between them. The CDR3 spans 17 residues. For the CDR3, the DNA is TGTGCCAGCAGCTTAGATAACGGGTTGTTCTGGGCCAACGTCCTGACTTTC. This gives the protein CASSLDNGLFWANVLTF.